The clone carrying this TCR beta chain was counted at least ten times. Its antigen is still unknown. The source of the sample is a study of T cell repertoires in cytomegalovirus infection. Whole-study context: Public TCR beta signatures provided an indication of both CMV infection and a matching HLA type.

Findings and caveats of the study: Cumulative frequency (of public TCR beta family members) identified carriers of CMV plus the relevant HLA.

The CDR3 is 16 residues long. V shed 5 bases and J shed 0 bases, with 14 bases lying between them. Germline V gene data show CDR1 as SGHVS and CDR2 as FNYEAQ. TCRdb processed the reads anew with MiXCR; each CDR3 protein has one entry. The repertoire includes almost 500,000 distinct CDR3 sequences, 11% of them detected once, and roughly 10% sits in the top ten. The chain links TRBV7-6 to TRBJ1-5; D is ambiguous. Sequencing used PBMCs. This sequence was found in a human donor in good health (CMV status not recorded). Some clones in this sample may be carry-over from other donors' samples. The CDR3 reads CASSPLKSYSNQPQHF. Written as DNA, the CDR3 is TGTGCCAGCAGCCCATTGAAATCTTATAGCAATCAGCCCCAGCATTTT.